These 10 T cell receptor beta chains share one sample of origin, sequenced in a study of regulatory T cells in long-lasting Graves disease. Time point in this sample: newly diagnosed GD, antithyroid drugs for less than 3 months. PBMC-derived RNA was used for the TCR library. Relying on iRepertoire HTBI primers and Arm-PCR of CDR3 regions, the team built TCR beta libraries. TCRdb reanalysed the multiplex PCR reads using MiXCR and keeps one entry per CDR3 protein. The data show roughly 520,000 distinct CDR3 sequences, around 12% seen once. A further study also used this sample, focusing on T cells in Graves' hyperthyroidism and ophthalmopathy.

Sequencing used peripheral blood mononuclear cells (PBMCs), obtained at new diagnosis, from a patient treated with antithyroid drugs. These receptors were obtained from a woman in her 30s with Graves disease.

This clonotype has at least ten counts. CDR3 in amino acids: CSAMDRGDTGELFF. The DNA of the CDR3 is TGCAGTGCGATGGACAGGGGAGACACCGGGGAGCTGTTTTTT. This chain links TRBV20-1 with TRBJ2-2; 9 bases are a match to TRBD1. J was trimmed by 3 bases and V by 6 bases; bases with no gene match: 5. The CDR3 consists of 14 residues. Germline-derived CDR1 and CDR2 are DFQATT and SNEGSKA (reference sequence).

The chain is built from TRBV7-9 and TRBJ2-1, with TRBD2 matching 10 bases. J gave up 3 bases and V 5 bases, and 10 bases lay outside the gene matches. The CDR3 spans 17 residues. CDR1 and CDR2 from the germline V gene are SEHNR and FQNEAQ (reference sequence). DNA for the CDR3: TGTGCCAGCAGCCTCCCAACTAGCGGGGACTTCTACAATGAGCAGTTCTTC. Translated: CASSLPTSGDFYNEQFF.

This clonotype has just a few counts. V usage is TRBV6-1 and J usage is TRBJ2-2, with D possibly TRBD1 on 6 matching bases. The ends were cut back, 5 bases at V and 0 bases at J, with 13 bases in the middle. This CDR3 region has 16 residues. CDR1 and CDR2 (germline): MNHNS, SASEGT. CDR3 loop: CASSPPDRTNTGELFF. The CDR3 nucleotides are TGTGCCAGCAGTCCCCCAGACAGGACGAACACCGGGGAGCTGTTTTTT.

There are a few counts of this clonotype. The chain recombines TRBV14 with TRBJ1-1, with D possibly being TRBD1 (5 bases). Trimming stripped 1 base from V and 2 bases from J, with 8 bases between. CDR1 and CDR2 (germline): SGHDN, FVKESK. This CDR3 is built from 14 residues. This CDR3 is CASSQATVNTEAFF. The CDR3 region has the DNA TGTGCCAGCAGCCAAGCGACAGTCAACACTGAAGCTTTCTTT. Based on the CDR3 plus reference TRBV14 and TRBJ1-1, the full variable domain is EAGVTQFPSHSVIEKGQTVTLRCDPISGHDNLYWYRRVMGKEIKFLLHFVKESKQDESGMPNNRFLAERTGGTYSTLKVQPAELEDSGVYFCASSQATVNTEAFFGQGTRLTVV.

This clonotype showed up many times. The DNA for the CDR3 is TGTGCCAGCAGTGAAACCTCACAGGGGTTAGCCAAAAACATTCAGTACTTC. Protein: CASSETSQGLAKNIQYF. The V and J genes are TRBV6-2 or TRBV6-3 and TRBJ2-4, with 7 bases fitting TRBD1. V was clipped by 5 bases and J by 0 bases; unmatched bases: 10. The CDR3 has 17 residues. Per the germline V gene, CDR1 is MNHEY and CDR2 is SVGEGT.

This clonotype was seen repeatedly, ten times or more. V gene TRBV6-1 combines with J gene TRBJ1-1; no firm D call. The CDR3 extends over 15 amino acids. V lost 0 bases and J 1 base, leaving 9 bases between the germline ends. In germline, CDR1 is MNHNS, CDR2 SASEGT. The CDR3 loop reads CASSEASTANTEAFF. DNA for the CDR3: TGTGCCAGCAGTGAAGCTTCTACGGCGAACACTGAAGCTTTCTTT.

This clonotype was picked up many times. The rearrangement joins TRBV20-1 to TRBJ2-6; D unresolved. CDR1 and CDR2 (germline): DFQATT, SNEGSKA (reference sequence). CDR3 size: 14 residues. V was clipped by 5 bases and J by 0 bases, with 8 bases between them. The CDR3 DNA follows: TGCAGTGCTCCCCAGGTCTCTGGGGCCAACGTCCTGACTTTC. This sequence encodes CSAPQVSGANVLTF.

This clonotype was counted many times. CDR3 in amino acids: CASSLVSSLGQGSYEQYF. The CDR3 nucleotides read TGCGCCAGCAGCTTGGTTTCGTCGTTGGGACAGGGCTCCTACGAGCAGTACTTC. The rearrangement links TRBV5-1 to TRBJ2-7, with TRBD1 identical over 9 bases. This CDR3 has 18 amino acids. Germline CDR1 reads SGHRS; CDR2 reads YFSETQ. Trimming took 0 bases from V and 0 from J; bases not matched to a gene: 10. Variable domain in full (rest from reference TRBV5-1 and TRBJ2-7): KAGVTQTPRYLIKTRGQQVTLSCSPISGHRSVSWYQQTPGQGLQFLFEYFSETQRNKGNFPGRFSGRQFSNSRSEMNVSTLELGDSALYLCASSLVSSLGQGSYEQYFGPGTRLTVT.

The rearrangement uses TRBV15 and TRBJ1-2; 8 bases match TRBD1. CDR3 length: 14 residues. Germline trimming cut 1 base from V and 5 bases from J; bases unmatched to any gene: 3. Germline V CDR1 and CDR2: LNHNV, YYDKDF (reference sequence). DNA of the CDR3: TGTGCCACCAGCAGAGTCCAGGGGGCTTATGGCTACACCTTC. It encodes CATSRVQGAYGYTF.

The table lists this clonotype with many counts. This chain uses TRBV20-1 with TRBJ1-3, with a tentative D call TRBD1 (5 bases). V was shortened by 6 bases and J by 4 bases, with 22 bases between the two germline ends. There are 16 residues in the CDR3. Germline lookup yields CDR1 DFQATT and CDR2 SNEGSKA (reference sequence). CDR3 in DNA: TGCAGTGCCCTGAGAGGGGAAGGGTGGTGGGGAAACACCATATATTTT. As protein: CSALRGEGWWGNTIYF.